The 23 T cell receptor beta chains listed next were all sequenced from one sample in a study of blood T cell repertoires in COVID-19. Only in-frame clones appear in the TCRdb table, and some are missing; sequencing was by immunoSEQ multiplex PCR. The table shows 430,000 or so clones, with 85% to 90% occurring only once. Sequences were obtained from peripheral blood. Receptors were obtained from a man younger than 35 with COVID-19, enrolled during active disease.

The chain has TRBV2 and TRBJ1-4; D not certain. V was trimmed by 6 bases and J by 0 bases, leaving 11 bases between them. CDR1 SNHLY and CDR2 FYNNEI come from the germline V gene. This CDR3 contains 15 residues. CDR3 sequence reads: CASRKNFATNEKLFF. The CDR3 DNA reads TGTGCCAGCAGGAAAAACTTTGCAACTAATGAAAAACTGTTTTTT.

V and J are TRBV10-2 and TRBJ2-1; TRBD1 aligns across 8 bases. Germline CDR1 WSHSY, CDR2 SAAADI. This CDR3 has 15 amino acids. J gave up 8 bases and V 7 bases, and 13 bases lay outside the gene matches. CDR3 sequence reads: CASTPSRDRLHEQFF. The CDR3 bases are TGCGCCAGCACTCCGTCCCGGGACAGGCTGCATGAGCAGTTCTTC.

The chain couples TRBV19 to TRBJ1-1; maybe TRBD1 (5 bases). Trimming removed 5 bases at V and 2 bases at J, with 15 bases between. The CDR3 consists of 15 residues. CDR1 and CDR2 (germline): LNHDA, SQIVND (reference sequence). For the CDR3, the DNA is TGTGCCAGTAGTCCCAGGCTGGGGCAAAACACTGAAGCTTTCTTT. The encoded protein is CASSPRLGQNTEAFF.

The V and J genes are TRBV5-1 and TRBJ1-6; unclear D gene. The CDR3 sequence is 15 residues long. Germline-derived CDR1 and CDR2 are SGHRS and YFSETQ. V was pared by 0 bases and J by 6 bases, with 10 bases between. The chain's CDR3 is CASSLESSSNSPLHF. The CDR3 DNA follows: TGCGCCAGCAGCTTGGAGTCCAGTTCTAATTCACCCCTCCACTTT.

The J gene is TRBJ2-1, the V gene TRBV5-4, with 14 bases fitting TRBD2. This CDR3 region has 18 residues. J gave up 2 bases and V 3 bases, and 7 bases lay outside the gene matches. Germline CDR1 and CDR2: SGHNT and YYREEE (reference sequence). The CDR3 protein is CASSSPGLAGETYNEQFF. CDR3 nucleotides: TGTGCCAGCAGCTCCCCGGGACTAGCGGGAGAAACCTACAATGAGCAGTTCTTC.

The chain has TRBV4-1 and TRBJ2-7; D is perhaps TRBD1 (6 bases). Germline loops: CDR1 MGHRA, CDR2 YSYEKL. This CDR3 spans 16 amino acids. Deletions cut 0 bases from V and 2 bases from J, with 14 bases between. The CDR3 coding sequence is TGCGCCAGCAGCCAAGATCCGACAGGATCGCCCTACGAGCAGTACTTC. This translates into CASSQDPTGSPYEQYF.

The chain carries TRBV19 and TRBJ2-7; the match to TRBD1 covers 10 bases. With V trimmed by 6 bases and J by 5 bases, 7 bases remained unmatched. Germline-derived CDR1 and CDR2 are LNHDA and SQIVND (reference sequence). The CDR3 is 14 residues long. The CDR3 sequence is CASSQGQGTDEQYF. The CDR3 nucleotides are TGTGCCAGTAGCCAGGGACAGGGGACCGACGAGCAGTACTTC.

The chain joins TRBV5-1 to TRBJ2-1; D possibly corresponds to TRBD2 (5 bases). This CDR3 spans 14 amino acids. The V end lost 5 bases, the J end lost 0 bases, and 9 bases lay between the germline ends. Germline lookup yields CDR1 SGHRS and CDR2 YFSETQ. The DNA of the CDR3 is TGCGCCAGCAGTCGGGGATCCTCCTACAATGAGCAGTTCTTC. Translation gives CASSRGSSYNEQFF.

There are a few counts of this clone. This chain uses TRBV7-9 with TRBJ1-2, with 7 bases fitting TRBD1. V was clipped by 3 bases and J by 8 bases; unmatched bases: 6. This CDR3 comprises 13 residues. The germline CDR1 and CDR2 sequences are SEHNR and FQNEAQ (reference sequence). CDR3 DNA sequence: TGTGCCAGCAGCTTCCCAGACAGGGCGGGCTACACCTTC. Encoded protein: CASSFPDRAGYTF.

The V and J genes are TRBV30 and TRBJ1-2; 7 positions match TRBD1. The ends lost 3 bases at V and 2 bases at J; junction bases unmatched: 6. Germline lookup yields CDR1 GTSNPN and CDR2 SVGIG (reference sequence). The CDR3 is 14 residues long. CDR3 DNA: TGTGCCTGGAGAAGAGGGGGCCCAAACTATGGCTACACCTTC. Translated, it gives CAWRRGGPNYGYTF.

The V and J genes are TRBV2 and TRBJ2-2; the D gene is possibly TRBD1 (6 bases). V was trimmed by 1 base and J by 0 bases, leaving 6 bases between them. The germline V gene encodes CDR1 SNHLY and CDR2 FYNNEI. CDR3 length equals 15 residues. The CDR3 region is CASSEGDTNTGELFF. As DNA, the CDR3 is TGTGCCAGCAGTGAAGGGGACACGAACACCGGGGAGCTGTTTTTT.

The chain joins TRBV2 to TRBJ1-5; unclear D gene. V dropped 6 bases and J dropped 1 base, with 13 bases sitting between them. Germline assignment: CDR1 SNHLY and CDR2 FYNNEI. The length of the CDR3 is 15 residues. The CDR3 loop is CASRPGSGSNQPQHF. The CDR3 nucleotides are TGTGCCAGCAGACCGGGGTCCGGAAGCAATCAGCCCCAGCATTTT.

The chain uses TRBV7-9 and TRBJ2-7, with a possible D match to TRBD2 (5 bases). V dropped 5 bases and J dropped 10 bases, with 18 bases sitting between them. The CDR3 length is 13 residues. CDR1 and CDR2 from the germline V gene are SEHNR and FQNEAQ (reference sequence). This CDR3 is CASSPKRRTGQYF. CDR3 coding DNA: TGTGCCAGCAGCCCAAAAAGGAGGACTGGCCAGTACTTC.

The V call is TRBV5-4, the J call TRBJ1-4, with TRBD1 identical over 10 bases. CDR1 SGHNT and CDR2 YYREEE come from the germline V gene (reference sequence). The trim removed 4 bases at V and 10 bases at J, leaving 13 bases unmatched. The CDR3 runs 16 residues. The DNA for the CDR3 is TGTGCCAGCAGCCCGAGGGCGGGACAGGGGAGGGGAAAACTGTTTTTT. Translating it yields CASSPRAGQGRGKLFF.

The chain recombines TRBV7-2 with TRBJ1-1; possible D gene TRBD1, 5 bases. Germline loops: CDR1 SGHTA, CDR2 FQGNSA. The CDR3 sequence is 14 residues long. V was cut by 6 bases and J by 3 bases, with 14 bases left in between. CDR3 coding DNA: TGTGCCAGCAGTTGGGCCCGCAGGGACACTGAAGCTTTCTTT. It translates to CASSWARRDTEAFF.

The chain employs TRBV19 and TRBJ2-1; TRBD2 aligns across 9 bases. The V segment lost 2 bases and the J segment 9 bases; nucleotides outside the gene matches: 11. Germline loops: CDR1 LNHDA, CDR2 SQIVND (reference sequence). The CDR3 consists of 16 residues. CDR3 in DNA: TGTGCCAGTAGTATAATGGAGGCTAGCGGGACTTCTGAGCAGTTCTTC. Translation gives CASSIMEASGTSEQFF.

The chain combines TRBV3-1 (or the pseudogene TRBV3-2) with TRBJ2-3; 7 bases are a match to TRBD1. Trimming removed 3 bases from V and 5 bases from J; junction bases left unmatched: 8. The CDR3 loop spans 15 amino acids. CDR1 LGHDT and CDR2 YNNKEL come from the germline V gene (reference sequence). CDR3 in DNA: TGTGCCAGCAGCCAGAGGACAGGCAGGGGAGATACGCAGTATTTT. Protein: CASSQRTGRGDTQYF.

This rearrangement joins TRBV19 to TRBJ1-2; TRBD1 is a possible D gene (6 bases). Looked up from germline, CDR1 is LNHDA and CDR2 is SQIVND (reference sequence). This CDR3 is built from 14 residues. The ends were cut back, 2 bases at V and 8 bases at J, with 15 bases in the middle. CDR3 protein: CASSIPGAGAGYTF. The CDR3 DNA follows: TGTGCCAGTAGTATACCGGGGGCGGGGGCCGGCTACACCTTC.

The chain carries TRBV27 and TRBJ2-6, with 7 bases lining up with TRBD1. The CDR3 is 17 residues long. The V and J ends lost 6 bases and 2 bases, in that order; junction bases with no gene match: 10. CDR1 MNHEY and CDR2 SMNVEV come from the germline V gene (reference sequence). The CDR3 spells CASSRLSQGAGANVLTF. Written as DNA, the CDR3 is TGTGCCAGCAGCCGCCTCTCTCAGGGGGCTGGGGCCAACGTCCTGACTTTC.

This chain uses TRBV29-1 with TRBJ1-1; 8 nucleotides line up with TRBD1. J lost 3 bases, V lost 7 bases, and 13 bases had no gene match. Germline CDR1 SQVTM, CDR2 ANQGSEA. The CDR3 loop spans 15 amino acids. CDR3 loop: CSANRGARWDTEAFF. In nucleotides, the CDR3 is TGCAGCGCCAACAGGGGGGCCCGATGGGACACTGAAGCTTTCTTT.

This clone was counted a single time. CDR3 amino acids: CASSLEGQGKETQYF. CDR3 bases: TGTGCCAGCAGCTTAGAGGGACAGGGGAAAGAGACCCAGTACTTC. The chain combines TRBV7-8 with TRBJ2-5; 10 nucleotides line up with TRBD1. There are 15 residues in the CDR3. V shed 1 base and J 3 bases; nucleotides not matched to a gene: 2. CDR1 and CDR2 from the germline V gene are SGHVS and FQNEAQ.

V and J are TRBV19 and TRBJ2-3, with 9 bases aligning to TRBD2. The CDR3 has 13 amino acids. Germline loops: CDR1 LNHDA, CDR2 SQIVND (reference sequence). The V segment lost 5 bases and the J segment 5 bases; nucleotides outside the gene matches: 2. CDR3 sequence: CASSRAGGDTQYF. The CDR3 DNA reads as TGTGCCAGTAGTCGAGCGGGGGGAGATACGCAGTATTTT.

The chain couples TRBV6-6 to TRBJ2-7; D is unresolved. The V and J ends lost 4 bases and 2 bases respectively, with 12 bases between them. The CDR3 spans 14 residues. The germline V gene has CDR1 MNHNY and CDR2 SVGAGI (reference sequence). CDR3 region: CASSSNRNTYEQYF. CDR3 coding DNA: TGTGCCAGCAGTTCTAACAGAAATACCTACGAGCAGTACTTC.